This note documents a single T cell receptor (beta chain) sequence. Its antigen is still unknown. Per-base qualities were not stored, and no clone one base away is much larger. Receptor libraries were prepared by RACE. The sample was run on a NextSeq 500. Library preparation attached unique molecular identifiers to individual cDNA molecules for quantitative, reproducible TCR counting. Each blood RNA sample was used to sequence both TCR alpha and TCR beta chains. Per the authors' processing: Samples had a median of around 92,000 TCRs, with a range from about 23,224 to 750,000. V, J and CDR3 annotation of the TCR reads was carried out using the Decombinator software suite. Every sample was subsampled to the same number of TCRs (28,000) for the PS versus PT1 abundance plots. TCRs were defined as expanded if absent before sensitization and observed at least eight times at the 2-week time point. TCRdb's own reprocessing of the public reads used fastp at Q25 and MiXCR and kept productive beta chains. Identical CDR3 proteins give one entry, which carries the most common genes and DNA. In this record, the V and J calls reflect TCRdb's handling and not the investigators' own analysis. This sample has 270,000 or so distinct CDR3 sequences in its table, and 7.5% to 8% of those were observed once. The ten largest clones represent more than 0.95% of the sample.

The time point label on this specimen signifies: pre-sensitization, week 0. In light of the paper, this sample's treatment or condition label describes: therapeutic diphenylcyclopropenone sensitization with weekly scalp DPC. At every patch-test visit, the blood draw took place before the patch test was put on. To be eligible, patients had to be aged 18 to 70, diagnosed with alopecia and judged suitable for DPC therapy, while pregnant patients were excluded. Total RNA was extracted from unfractionated whole blood collected in Tempus Blood RNA tubes. This specimen belongs to a study of human T cells and chemical hapten exposure (dated by TCRdb to 2020 to 2022). Study-wide context: For sensitization, 2% DPC in acetone was applied to a roughly 2 cm by roughly 2 cm area of upper inner arm skin. Throughout the approximately 24-week study period, patients were also given weekly therapeutic DPC doses on the scalp. Patch testing on the upper back used Finn chambers containing 0.01% DPC, with scoring done after 6 days according to International Contact Dermatitis Research Group standards. Most of the patients in the cohort were female, and the cohort covered alopecia areata with under or over 50% scalp involvement, alopecia totalis and alopecia universalis. Libraries were pooled for sequencing, and variation in per-sample TCR yields was attributed mainly to small differences in library volumes within the pool. In alopecia patients, the study followed how the peripheral blood TCR repertoire changed in vivo over primary and secondary sensitization to diphenylcyclopropenone (DPC), a hapten. Blood was sampled from patients pre-sensitization (week 0) and at 2, 6 and about 24 weeks after DPC sensitization. Twenty-nine alopecia patients provided blood for TCR sequencing at one to four time points (pre-sensitization, 2, 6 and 24 weeks).

Study-wide findings and limitations: Repeated subsampling changed both the strength of the expansion versus patch-test correlation and the threshold at which the correlation became significant. Expanded TCRs formed significantly more large CDR3 similarity clusters than pre-sensitization or healthy control sets, consistent with antigen-driven responses. DPC sensitization did not change how many TCRs were above 1 in 1000 frequency, and no evidence was found of alterations in global repertoire structure. Patch test score correlated positively with the number of PT1 expanded TCRs, reaching significance at thresholds 8, 16 and 32 but not at 4. Alopecia, a presumed autoimmune disease, was present in all patients, so the immune response of the patients might differ from that of healthy individuals.

The sample was whole blood, taken in connection with sensitization to the hapten diphenylcyclopropenone (DPC). This receptor was obtained from a man younger than 30 with alopecia areata. Some clones in this sample may be carry-over from other donors' samples.

The CDR3: CASSVQDGSNEKLFF. The nucleotide sequence reads as follows: TGTGCCAGCAGCGTGCAGGACGGTTCTAATGAAAAACTGTTTTTT. Recombination connected TRBV9 to TRBJ1-4, with no confidently assigned D gene. CDR1 and CDR2 are read off the germline V gene as SGDLS and YYNGEE. The CDR3 holds 15 amino acids from the cysteine to the phenylalanine. Solely the CDR3 DNA is kept, with 45 bases framed from the first base. V and J are truncated by 2 bases and 3 bases respectively, leaving an intervening sequence of 11 bases.